These T cell receptor beta chains were read from a single sample in a study of T cell responses to AZD1222 COVID-19 vaccine. Profiled with immunoSEQ multiplex PCR; TCRdb holds only in-frame clones, not every one. The table shows about 130,000 clones, with roughly nine tenths occurring only once. Here the sequenced sample was peripheral blood, taken on day 0 of AZD1222 vaccination. These receptors were taken from an adult in good health. Each CDR3 is given with its conserved first and last residue. A D gene is named only where the DNA matches it firmly. The listing skips clone size in some rows; elsewhere it reads once, few, many or a size class.

NA,TRBJ2-5,NA,TRBV7-2,CASSRLTLGYQETQYF,TGTGCCAGCAGCCGCCTCACCTTAGGCTACCAAGAGACCCAGTACTTC
NA,TRBJ2-1,NA,TRBV5-4,CASSLVGDNEQFF,TGTGCCAGCAGCTTGGTGGGGGACAATGAGCAGTTCTTC
NA,TRBJ2-7,NA,TRBV25-1,CASSEDSPYEQYF,TGTGCCAGCAGTGAGGACAGCCCCTACGAGCAGTACTTC
TRBD2,TRBJ2-1,NA,TRBV7-9,CASRGLAGEYNEQFF,TGTGCCAGCAGGGGACTAGCGGGGGAGTACAATGAGCAGTTCTTC
TRBD2,TRBJ2-1,NA,TRBV4-1,CASSHPGGARVEQFF,TGCGCCAGCAGCCACCCCGGGGGGGCCAGGGTCGAGCAGTTCTTC
NA,TRBJ1-5,NA,TRBV27,CASSLVGVTNQPQHF,TGTGCCAGCAGTTTAGTGGGGGTTACCAATCAGCCCCAGCATTTT
TRBD2,TRBJ2-1,NA,TRBV6-1,CASSGSTYWRENDEQFF,TGTGCCAGCAGTGGAAGCACCTACTGGCGGGAGAACGATGAGCAGTTCTTC
NA,TRBJ2-1,NA,TRBV25-1,CASSELLSYNEQFF,TGTGCCAGCAGTGAATTGCTTTCTTACAATGAGCAGTTCTTC
TRBD1,TRBJ1-2,NA,TRBV27,CASKNPGQGEGGYTF,TGTGCCAGTAAGAACCCGGGACAGGGCGAAGGGGGCTACACCTTC
NA,TRBJ1-2,NA,TRBV4-1,CASSQAVVGGYTF,TGCGCCAGCAGCCAGGCAGTTGTGGGGGGCTACACCTTC
TRBD2,TRBJ2-7,NA,TRBV6-2/TRBV6-3,CASSYGTSGYEQYF,TGTGCCAGCAGTTACGGGACTAGCGGGTACGAGCAGTACTTC
TRBD2,TRBJ2-1,once,TRBV20-1,CSASRSSGGVNEQFF,TGCAGTGCTAGTAGATCTAGCGGTGGGGTTAATGAGCAGTTCTTC
NA,TRBJ2-1,once,TRBV7-9,CASSPDTNEQFF,TGTGCCAGCAGCCCCGACACCAATGAGCAGTTCTTC
NA,TRBJ1-2,NA,TRBV6-2/TRBV6-3,CASSSATASGYTF,TGTGCCAGCAGTAGTGCGACAGCCTCTGGCTACACCTTC
NA,TRBJ2-2,once,TRBV5-1,CASSLQGTGELFF,TGCGCCAGCAGCTTACAGGGTACCGGGGAGCTGTTTTTT
NA,TRBJ1-2,NA,TRBV27,CASSKDPNYGYTF,TGTGCCAGCAGTAAGGACCCCAACTATGGCTACACCTTC
NA,TRBJ2-3,NA,TRBV7-2,CASSILLGTDTQYF,TGTGCCAGCAGCATTCTACTGGGCACAGATACGCAGTATTTT
NA,TRBJ2-3,NA,TRBV13,CASSLGGYTDTQYF,TGTGCCAGCAGCTTGGGCGGATACACAGATACGCAGTATTTT
NA,TRBJ1-2,NA,TRBV30,CAWSVPPNRDYGYTF,TGTGCCTGGAGTGTACCCCCCAACAGGGACTATGGCTACACCTTC
TRBD1,TRBJ1-2,NA,TRBV6-5,CASSYADRVGYTF,TGTGCCAGCAGTTACGCGGACAGGGTGGGGTACACCTTC
TRBD1,TRBJ1-2,NA,TRBV10-3,CAISEGGTVGGYTF,TGTGCCATCAGTGAGGGCGGGACAGTTGGCGGCTACACCTTC
TRBD2,TRBJ2-1,NA,TRBV15,CATSRDRSGRGEQFF,TGTGCCACCAGCAGAGATCGCAGCGGGAGGGGTGAGCAGTTCTTC
TRBD1,TRBJ1-2,NA,TRBV7-6,CASSLITGEHGYTF,TGTGCCAGCAGCTTAATAACAGGGGAACACGGCTACACCTTC
TRBD1,TRBJ1-2,NA,TRBV7-2,CASSSLTGNYGYTF,TGTGCCAGCAGCTCATTGACAGGGAACTATGGCTACACCTTC
NA,TRBJ1-1,NA,TRBV5-1,CASSLAQKGTEAFF,TGCGCCAGCAGCTTGGCGCAGAAGGGGACTGAAGCTTTCTTT
NA,TRBJ2-2,NA,TRBV4-3,CASSQDRMGLASTGELFF,TGCGCCAGCAGCCAAGACAGAATGGGTCTAGCGTCGACCGGGGAGCTGTTTTTT
NA,TRBJ1-6,NA,TRBV6-5,CATDSGQYNSPLHF,TGTGCCACGGATTCCGGGCAGTATAATTCACCCCTCCACTTT
NA,TRBJ2-2,NA,TRBV5-4,CASSLDGYTGELFF,TGTGCCAGCAGCTTGGACGGATACACCGGGGAGCTGTTTTTT
TRBD1,TRBJ1-1,NA,TRBV5-1,CASSLTGANTEAFF,TGCGCCAGCAGCTTGACAGGGGCTAACACTGAAGCTTTCTTT
TRBD1,TRBJ2-7,NA,TRBV7-2,CASTRQGSAYEQYF,TGTGCCAGCACCCGACAGGGGAGCGCCTACGAGCAGTACTTC
TRBD1,TRBJ2-5,NA,TRBV27,CASSTQTGAKETQYF,TGTGCCAGCAGCACCCAGACAGGGGCGAAAGAGACCCAGTACTTC
TRBD1,TRBJ1-5,NA,TRBV18,CASSPLRGRDQPQHF,TGTGCCAGCTCACCACTCAGGGGGCGAGATCAGCCCCAGCATTTT
NA,TRBJ2-3,NA,TRBV5-1,CASSHDAATDTQYF,TGCGCCAGCAGCCACGACGCGGCGACAGATACGCAGTATTTT
NA,TRBJ2-5,NA,TRBV9,CASSRGGTETQYF,TGTGCCAGCAGTAGGGGGGGTACAGAGACCCAGTACTTC
NA,TRBJ2-1,NA,TRBV30,CAWSSSSYNEQFF,TGTGCCTGGAGTTCAAGCTCCTACAATGAGCAGTTCTTC
NA,TRBJ1-2,NA,TRBV4-1,CASSLRGDLRGYTF,TGCGCCAGCAGTCTCCGCGGGGACCTCCGGGGCTACACCTTC
TRBD2,TRBJ2-7,NA,TRBV29-1,CSVGLAGALYEQYF,TGCAGCGTGGGACTAGCGGGAGCGCTCTACGAGCAGTACTTC
NA,TRBJ1-1,NA,TRBV27,CASSLYGQRGEAFF,TGTGCCAGCAGTTTATACGGACAGAGGGGTGAAGCTTTCTTT
TRBD2,TRBJ2-1,NA,TRBV2,CASSEAAGAYNEQFF,TGTGCCAGCAGTGAAGCCGCGGGAGCCTACAATGAGCAGTTCTTC
NA,TRBJ1-4,NA,TRBV2,CASGVSGATNEKLFF,TGTGCCAGCGGGGTATCGGGTGCAACTAATGAAAAACTGTTTTTT
TRBD1,TRBJ2-3,NA,TRBV19,CASSKRTGSYADTQYF,TGTGCCAGTAGTAAAAGGACAGGGTCGTACGCAGATACGCAGTATTTT
NA,TRBJ1-5,NA,TRBV19,CASSMARVEPQHF,TGTGCCAGTAGTATGGCTAGGGTTGAGCCCCAGCATTTT
NA,TRBJ2-1,NA,TRBV20-1,CSAAYNEQFF,TGCAGTGCTGCCTACAATGAGCAGTTCTTC
NA,TRBJ1-3,NA,TRBV11-2,CASSFGTVGTIYF,TGTGCCAGCAGCTTTGGGACTGTCGGCACCATATATTTT
NA,TRBJ2-1,NA,TRBV21-1,CASSKSFRVLGQSLDCPYNEQFF,TGTGCCAGCAGCAAGTCCTTTCGGGTTTTGGGACAGAGCTTGGACTGCCCTTACAATGAGCAGTTCTTC
TRBD2,TRBJ2-1,NA,TRBV7-8,CASSRWGAGGNEQFF,TGTGCCAGCAGCCGCTGGGGGGCGGGAGGGAATGAGCAGTTCTTC